These T cell receptor beta chains were read from a single sample in a study of HIV-infected patients and healthy controls. TCRdb redid the calling of the 5' RACE reads with MiXCR, one entry per CDR3 protein. Among roughly 70,000 distinct CDR3 sequences, about 16% were seen once, and the ten largest hold approximately 5%. Sample: CD4+ T cells from blood. The receptors originated from a human donor in good health. The CDR3 runs from the conserved cysteine through the conserved F or W. The D gene is left open where the match is weak. Not all rows give a size; the values are once, few, many and, for expanded clones, a class.

v_call	j_call	d_call	clone_size	cdr3_nt	cdr3_aa
TRBV10-3	TRBJ2-1	-	few	TGTGCCATCAGCGTGCAAGATGGAAATGAGCAGTTCTTC	CAISVQDGNEQFF
TRBV20-1	TRBJ1-2	-	many	TGCAGTGCTAGAGTGTTACAGGGAGTCAACTATGGCTACACCTTC	CSARVLQGVNYGYTF
TRBV12-3/TRBV12-4	TRBJ2-3	-	-	TGTGCCAGCAGTACGACAGCAAGCACAGATACGCAGTATTTT	CASSTTASTDTQYF
TRBV5-1	TRBJ2-1	TRBD2	-	TGCGCCAGCAGCTTGTATAGCGGGAGTCGAGGCAATGAGCAGTTCTTC	CASSLYSGSRGNEQFF
TRBV15	TRBJ2-1	-	many	TGTGCCACCAGCAGAAGTATACCGGGTCCCGTGGAAAGCAATGAGCAGTTCTTC	CATSRSIPGPVESNEQFF
TRBV12-3/TRBV12-4	TRBJ2-3	-	many	TGTGCCAGCAGCAGCCAGGACAGTGGCACAGATACGCAGTATTTT	CASSSQDSGTDTQYF
TRBV4-2	TRBJ2-7	TRBD2	many	TGTGCCAGCAGCCAGGCCGGGACTAGCGGGGGAGAGCAGTACTTC	CASSQAGTSGGEQYF
TRBV12-3/TRBV12-4	TRBJ1-5	-	-	TGTGCCAGCAGTTTGAACAGGGATCAGCCCCAGCATTTT	CASSLNRDQPQHF
TRBV20-1	TRBJ2-3	TRBD2	-	TGCAGTGCTAGGATAGCGGGGGAAAGCACAGATACGCAGTATTTT	CSARIAGESTDTQYF
TRBV6-2/TRBV6-3	TRBJ2-3	-	few	TGTGCCAGCAGTTACCCCGGGAGCACAGATACGCAGTATTTT	CASSYPGSTDTQYF
TRBV5-6	TRBJ2-1	-	-	TGTGCCAGCAGCCCCGTCCTCCGCCTTACATACAATGAGCAGTTCTTC	CASSPVLRLTYNEQFF
TRBV20-1	TRBJ1-2	-	few	TGCAGTGCTAGAGTGGACTATGGCTACACCTTC	CSARVDYGYTF
TRBV20-1	TRBJ2-4	TRBD2	many	TGCAGTGCTAGAGAGGGACTAGCGGCCAAAAACATTCAGTACTTC	CSAREGLAAKNIQYF
TRBV5-1	TRBJ2-7	-	few	TGCGCCAGCAGCTTGGCGCGGGGAGCCTACGAGCAGTACTTC	CASSLARGAYEQYF
TRBV6-6	TRBJ1-4	-	few	TGTGCCAGCAGGTCCGGATCGGGGTTTAATGAAAAACTGTTTTTT	CASRSGSGFNEKLFF
TRBV19	TRBJ2-2	TRBD1	-	TGTGCCAGTAGTATAGGGGACAGAAACACCGGGGAGCTGTTTTTT	CASSIGDRNTGELFF
TRBV2	TRBJ2-7	TRBD2	few	TGTGCCAGCAGCGCCGGACTAGCCGCCTTCGGGCAGTACTTC	CASSAGLAAFGQYF
TRBV7-2	TRBJ1-1	-	many	TGTGCCAGCAGCTCAACAGGTATTCCCAACGCTGAAGCTTTCTTT	CASSSTGIPNAEAFF
TRBV19	TRBJ1-6	-	-	TGTGCCAGTAGTAGTTCGGGCAGGGGAAATTCACCCCTCCACTTT	CASSSSGRGNSPLHF
TRBV19	TRBJ2-5	-	-	TGTGCCAGTAGTAATCGGTCGAAGGTCCCGACTAGCCAAGAGACCCAGTACTTC	CASSNRSKVPTSQETQYF
TRBV29-1	TRBJ2-7	TRBD1	-	TGCAGCGCTGCAAGGGGGACAGCCTACGAGCAGTACTTC	CSAARGTAYEQYF
TRBV14	TRBJ2-1	-	few	TGTGCCAGCAGCCAAGGTCGACCGGCGGATGAGCAGTTCTTC	CASSQGRPADEQFF
TRBV29-1	TRBJ2-3	-	-	TGCAGCGTTCCCCCGGCGGGGAACACAGATACGCAGTATTTT	CSVPPAGNTDTQYF
TRBV12-3/TRBV12-4	TRBJ2-5	-	-	TGTGCCAGCAGTCCCTTCCGAGGCTACCAAGAGACCCAGTACTTC	CASSPFRGYQETQYF
TRBV5-4	TRBJ1-2	-	few	TGTGCCAGCAGCTTGCCGCGGGGGGCGGGCTACACCTTC	CASSLPRGAGYTF
TRBV20-1	TRBJ1-5	-	-	TGCAGTGCTAGCCCTTTCCGGAATCAGCCCCAGCATTTT	CSASPFRNQPQHF